This entry concerns a single TCR beta chain. Its antigen is still unknown. From each donor, a 2.5 ml peripheral blood sample was drawn into PAXgene tubes and stored at -80 degrees C. Without any T cell sorting, total RNA was extracted from whole blood using the PAXgene blood miRNA kit on an automated QIAcube. Peripheral blood from monozygotic twin pairs concordant or discordant for inflammatory bowel disease was subjected to deep TCRalpha and TCRbeta repertoire profiling with unique molecular barcoding. Smoking habits were recorded for all twin pairs, and individuals were classified as current, former or never smokers. The CDR3, from cysteine to phenylalanine, totals 14 residues. Nucleotide data are not available. The germline V gene supplies CDR1 MNHEY and CDR2 SVGEGT. The sample comes from a study of monozygotic twins with inflammatory bowel disease (dated by TCRdb to between 2018 and 2021). With respect to the entire study: In total, 28 monozygotic twin pairs made up the full study: 19 Danish pairs, all IBD-discordant, plus nine German pairs, of which four were IBD-concordant and five were IBD-discordant. The search for disease-associated traits relied mainly on comparing IBD patients with their genetically identical healthy co-twins within discordant pairs. Each individual had, on average, about 151 000 unique TCRalpha sequences and 181 000 unique TCRbeta sequences available for analysis.

Study-wide conclusions, independent of this receptor: A decrease in TCRbeta repertoire diversity, as measured by inverse Simpson index, was observed in IBD patients compared with their healthy co-twins. No single strong signal or clonotype linked to IBD turned up in the results, so the idea that one exists was not supported. Compared with healthy twins, IBD patients had fewer clonotypes in common with other individuals, a difference most pronounced in patients showing signs of disease activity. Because patients were on differing immunosuppressive treatments, the repertoires may have picked up extra background noise and inter-individual variability. The analysis was unable to tell apart different T cell subtypes. Repertoire similarity did not differ between concordant and discordant twins, which could be due to limited statistical power.

Receptor amplification or capture employed 5' RACE. For each TCR library, about 4,000 ng of total RNA was used. For each sample, cDNA was synthesized in eight separate reactions using SMARTScribe reverse transcriptase. During cDNA synthesis, unique molecular identifiers containing a 6-nucleotide sample barcode were introduced by template switching. Amplification of TCRalpha and TCRbeta cDNA involved two nested PCRs of 16 and 9 cycles, and each PCR was followed by bead purification. Before amplification, the cDNA was treated with uracil DNA-glycosylase and purified using the QIAquick PCR purification kit. The second PCR added Illumina TruSeq-compatible adapters along with sample-specific barcodes. TapeStation and Qubit were used to check library quality and concentration, and 4.5 to 6 ng of each library was pooled. Pooled libraries were sequenced on an Illumina HiSeq2500 single-index Rapid Run with 2 x 100 bp reads and custom sequencing primers. In the authors' own workflow: UMI-based consensus assembly with MiGEC version 1.2.6 was used to correct PCR and sequencing errors. MiXCR version 2.1.1 was used for V(D)J alignment, clonotype assembly and CDR3 extraction. To normalise gene usage, clonotype sharing and MAIT/NKT TCR abundance, the top 1000, 10 000 and 20 000 clonotypes in each sample were analysed. Diversity was computed as the inverse Simpson index with the vegan R package after downsampling to 27 000 UMIs. Statistical testing used paired Mann-Whitney U tests on the discordant twin pairs and applied Benjamini-Hochberg correction for multiple testing. The reads, reprocessed by TCRdb, yield one row per CDR3 protein sequence and no DNA. Clone size and V and J calls follow TCRdb, not the original study. For this sample, the table gives roughly 320,000 distinct CDR3 sequences. The ten largest clones capture approximately 5.4% of the sample.

The sequence was obtained from a human donor with ulcerative colitis or Crohn's disease, or a healthy co-twin of an affected twin (not recorded which). The sequence links TRBV6-2 or TRBV6-3 to TRBJ2-3; TCRdb reports TRBD2, a call that lacks DNA to check it against. Material: blood. The CDR3 protein: CASSSAGTTDTQYF.